This T cell receptor beta chain was sequenced for a study of blood T cell repertoires in COVID-19. V gave up 0 bases and J gave up 1 base; unmatched junction bases: 3. The CDR3 is 15 amino acids. CDR1 SGHRS and CDR2 YFSETQ come from the germline V gene. Sequencing used immunoSEQ multiplex PCR; TCRdb keeps in-frame clones, though not all of them. The table shows about 47,000 clones, with roughly two thirds occurring only once. Input material: peripheral blood. This receptor was identified in a woman in her seventies with acute or convalescent COVID-19. The chain links TRBV5-1 to TRBJ1-1, with 7 bases lining up with TRBD1. The CDR3 DNA sequence: TGCGCCAGCAGCTTGGCCAACAGGGGGAACACTGAAGCTTTCTTT. Amino acids: CASSLANRGNTEAFF.